The following is a T cell receptor beta chain sequence with its context. This record comes from a study of OX40 agonist ivuxolimab in advanced cancers. With 8 bases clipped from V and 3 bases from J, the junction kept 18 bases outside the gene matches. The germline V gene has CDR1 MNHEY and CDR2 SMNVEV (reference sequence). This CDR3 contains 17 residues. Sequenced by immunoSEQ multiplex PCR; TCRdb stores in-frame clones only, minus some. The table includes tens of thousands of clones, around 87% detected once. The chain employs TRBV27 and TRBJ2-5; 7 nucleotides line up with TRBD2. This sequence was found in an adult with an advanced solid tumor such as melanoma, head and neck, liver or kidney cancer. The source was CD4+ or CD8+ T cells sorted from blood, collected in a trial of the OX40 agonist ivuxolimab. DNA for the CDR3: TGTGCCAGCCGTAGGCTAGCGGTTAGTAGGTGGGAAGAGACCCAGTACTTC. Translating it yields CASRRLAVSRWEETQYF.